The following is a T cell receptor (beta chain) sequence with its context. Its specificity is unknown. The data belong to a study of T cell responses to AZD1222 COVID-19 vaccine. Sequencing was performed with immunoSEQ multiplex PCR; in TCRdb, only in-frame clones are kept and a portion is missing. The top ten clones hold 6% to 8% of a sample with approximately 50,000 clones, approximately 86% of them seen once. The CDR3 has 17 residues. V was clipped by 0 bases and J by 4 bases, with 18 bases between them. Germline lookup yields CDR1 LGHNA and CDR2 YSLEER. Study-wide points: Across the whole spike, CD4 TCRs peaked at regions 160-218 and 743-854. Sampling captured repertoires only after the peak T cell response. The donor group comprised mostly white British people and more females; the analysis possibly underestimated clonal diversity.

The clonotype originates from an adult who received the AZD1222 COVID-19 vaccine. The chain has TRBV4-3 and TRBJ1-2; D remains unclear. The sequencing here drew on peripheral blood, taken 28 days after the second AZD1222 dose. The CDR3 nucleotides read TGCGCCAGCAGCCAAGATCGGTCTGGTGGCGGAATCTATGGCTACACCTTC. Protein product: CASSQDRSGGGIYGYTF.